The T cell receptor beta chain described here comes from a study of human thymus T cells. This CDR3 is 14 amino acids long. V was cut by 0 bases and J by 5 bases, with 10 bases left in between. Germline CDR1 reads SGHAT; CDR2 reads FQNNGV. The table came from immunoSEQ multiplex PCR; TCRdb's copy has only in-frame clones and leaves some out. Here the sample spans 57,000 or so clones, 94% being singletons. The chain uses TRBV11-2 and TRBJ2-5; D not resolved. Sequenced sample: blood. This sequence originates from a boy in the first two years of life with a congenital heart defect but otherwise immunologically healthy. The DNA for the CDR3 is TGTGCCAGCAGCTTAGACCGGTGGGGTGAGACCCAGTACTTC. Residues: CASSLDRWGETQYF.